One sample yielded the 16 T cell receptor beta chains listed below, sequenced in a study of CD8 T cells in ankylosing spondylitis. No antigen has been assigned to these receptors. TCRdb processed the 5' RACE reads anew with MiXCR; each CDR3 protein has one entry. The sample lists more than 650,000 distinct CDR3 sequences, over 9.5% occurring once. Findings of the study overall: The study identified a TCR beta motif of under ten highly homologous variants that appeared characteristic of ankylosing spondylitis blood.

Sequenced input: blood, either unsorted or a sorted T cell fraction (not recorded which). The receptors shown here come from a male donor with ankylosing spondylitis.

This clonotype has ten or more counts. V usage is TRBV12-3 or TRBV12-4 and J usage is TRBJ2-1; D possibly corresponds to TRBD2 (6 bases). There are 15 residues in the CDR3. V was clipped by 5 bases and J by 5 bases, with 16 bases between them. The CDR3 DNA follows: TGTGCCAGCAGTACGACTAGAGGGTTCGACAATGAGCAGTTCTTC. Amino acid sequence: CASSTTRGFDNEQFF.

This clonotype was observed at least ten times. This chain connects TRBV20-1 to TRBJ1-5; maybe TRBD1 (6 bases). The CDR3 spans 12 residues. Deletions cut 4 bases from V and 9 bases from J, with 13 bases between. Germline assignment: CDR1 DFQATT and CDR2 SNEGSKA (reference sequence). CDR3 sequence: CSAILGGGPQHF. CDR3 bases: TGCAGTGCTATCCTCGGGGGCGGGCCCCAGCATTTT.

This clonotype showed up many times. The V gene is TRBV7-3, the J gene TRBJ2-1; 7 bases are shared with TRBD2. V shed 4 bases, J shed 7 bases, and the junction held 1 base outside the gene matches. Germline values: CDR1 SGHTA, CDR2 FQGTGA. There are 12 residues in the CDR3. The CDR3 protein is CASSSGGNEQFF. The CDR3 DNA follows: TGTGCCAGCAGCTCGGGAGGTAATGAGCAGTTCTTC. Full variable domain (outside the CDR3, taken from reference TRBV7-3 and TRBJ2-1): GAGVSQTPSNKVTEKGKYVELRCDPISGHTALYWYRQSLGQGPEFLIYFQGTGAADDSGLPNDRFFAVRPEGSVSTLKIQRTERGDSAVYLCASSSGGNEQFFGPGTRLTVL.

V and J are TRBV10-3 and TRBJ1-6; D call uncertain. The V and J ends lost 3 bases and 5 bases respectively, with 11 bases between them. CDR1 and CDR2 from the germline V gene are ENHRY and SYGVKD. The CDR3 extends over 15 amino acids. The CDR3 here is CAISDQQSNNSPLHF. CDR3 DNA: TGTGCCATCAGTGATCAACAGAGCAATAATTCACCCCTCCACTTT.

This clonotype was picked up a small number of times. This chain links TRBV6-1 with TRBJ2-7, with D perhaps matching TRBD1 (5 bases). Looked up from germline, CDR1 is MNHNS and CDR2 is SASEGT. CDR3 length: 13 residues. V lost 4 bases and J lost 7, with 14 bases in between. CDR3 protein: CASSGGYSTEQYF. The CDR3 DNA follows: TGTGCCAGCAGTGGGGGCTACTCTACGGAGCAGTACTTC.

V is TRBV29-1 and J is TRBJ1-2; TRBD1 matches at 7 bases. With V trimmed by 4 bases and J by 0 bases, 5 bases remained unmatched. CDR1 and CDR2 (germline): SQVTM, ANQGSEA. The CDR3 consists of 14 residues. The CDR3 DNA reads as TGCAGCGTTGCAGGGGGTTCCCCTAACTATGGCTACACCTTC. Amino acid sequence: CSVAGGSPNYGYTF.

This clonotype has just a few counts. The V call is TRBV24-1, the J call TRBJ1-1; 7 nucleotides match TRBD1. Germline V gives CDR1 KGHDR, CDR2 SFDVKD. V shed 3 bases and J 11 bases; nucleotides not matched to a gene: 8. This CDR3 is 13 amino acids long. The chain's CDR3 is CATSDPRQGYAFF. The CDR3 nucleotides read TGTGCCACCAGTGATCCCCGACAGGGTTATGCTTTCTTT.

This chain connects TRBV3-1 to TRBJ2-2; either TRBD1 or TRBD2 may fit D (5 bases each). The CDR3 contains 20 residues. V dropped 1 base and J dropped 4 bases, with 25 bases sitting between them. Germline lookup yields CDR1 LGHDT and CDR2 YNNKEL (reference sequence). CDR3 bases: TGTGCCAGCAGCCAAGTAACCGGCATGGGCAGGATGGGGACCACCGGGGAGCTGTTTTTT. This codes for CASSQVTGMGRMGTTGELFF. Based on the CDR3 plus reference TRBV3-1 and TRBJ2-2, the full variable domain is DTAVSQTPKYLVTQMGNDKSIKCEQNLGHDTMYWYKQDSKKFLKIMFSYNNKELIINETVPNRFSPKSPDKAHLNLHINSLELGDSAVYFCASSQVTGMGRMGTTGELFFGEGSRLTVL.

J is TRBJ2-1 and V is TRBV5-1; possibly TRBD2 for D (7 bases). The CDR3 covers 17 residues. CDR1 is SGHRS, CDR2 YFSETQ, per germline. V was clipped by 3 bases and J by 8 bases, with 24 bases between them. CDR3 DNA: TGCGCCAGCAGCTGGAGGAAGGGGGGGACATTTATCGATGAGCAGTTCTTC. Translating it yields CASSWRKGGTFIDEQFF.

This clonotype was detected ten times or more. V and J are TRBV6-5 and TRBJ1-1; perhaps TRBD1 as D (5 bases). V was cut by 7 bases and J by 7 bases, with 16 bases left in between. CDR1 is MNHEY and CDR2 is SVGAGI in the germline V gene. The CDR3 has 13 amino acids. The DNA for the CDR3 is TGTGCCAGCACTTCTGAGGGGAGTCGTGAAGCTTTCTTT. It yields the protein CASTSEGSREAFF.

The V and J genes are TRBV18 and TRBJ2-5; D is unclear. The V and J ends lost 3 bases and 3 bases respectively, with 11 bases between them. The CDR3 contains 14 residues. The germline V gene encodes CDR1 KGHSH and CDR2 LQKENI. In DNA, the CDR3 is TGTGCCAGCTCACCCCAGGCCCTAAAAGAGACCCAGTACTTC. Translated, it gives CASSPQALKETQYF.

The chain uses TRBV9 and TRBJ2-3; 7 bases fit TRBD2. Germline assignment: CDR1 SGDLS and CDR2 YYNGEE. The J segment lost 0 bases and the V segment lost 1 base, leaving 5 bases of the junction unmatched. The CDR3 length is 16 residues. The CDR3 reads CASSVWAGESTDTQYF. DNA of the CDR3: TGTGCCAGCAGCGTATGGGCGGGAGAAAGCACAGATACGCAGTATTTT.

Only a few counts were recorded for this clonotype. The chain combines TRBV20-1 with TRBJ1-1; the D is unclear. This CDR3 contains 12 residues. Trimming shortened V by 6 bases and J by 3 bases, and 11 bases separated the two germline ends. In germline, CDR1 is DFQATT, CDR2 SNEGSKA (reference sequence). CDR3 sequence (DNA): TGCAGTGCCGACTTCATGTACACTGAAGCTTTCTTT. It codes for CSADFMYTEAFF.

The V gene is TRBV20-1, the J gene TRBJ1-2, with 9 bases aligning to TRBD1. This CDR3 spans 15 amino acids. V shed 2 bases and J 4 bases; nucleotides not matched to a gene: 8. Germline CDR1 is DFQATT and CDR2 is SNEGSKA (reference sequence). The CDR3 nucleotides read TGCAGTGCTAGAACCCCCGGGACAGGGCCCTATGGCTACACCTTC. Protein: CSARTPGTGPYGYTF.

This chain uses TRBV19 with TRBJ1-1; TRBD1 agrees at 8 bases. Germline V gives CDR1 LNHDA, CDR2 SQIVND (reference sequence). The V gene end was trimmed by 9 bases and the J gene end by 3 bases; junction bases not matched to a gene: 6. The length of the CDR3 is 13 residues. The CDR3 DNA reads TGTGCCAGCGACAGGGGAAGGGACACTGAAGCTTTCTTT. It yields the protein CASDRGRDTEAFF.

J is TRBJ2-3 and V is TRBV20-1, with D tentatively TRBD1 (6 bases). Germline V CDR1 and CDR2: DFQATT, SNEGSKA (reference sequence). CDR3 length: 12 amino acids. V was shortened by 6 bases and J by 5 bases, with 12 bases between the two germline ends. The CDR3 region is CSAGPQGDTQYF. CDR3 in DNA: TGCAGTGCCGGACCACAGGGAGATACGCAGTATTTT.